One and the same sample provided the 10 T cell receptor beta chains below, sequenced in a study of shared clonotypes between healthy human individuals (TCRdb year 2020). CD8 naive samples consisted of CD45RO-negative cells that were positively selected for CCR7, yielding a CD45RA+CCR7+ population without TemRA cells. Library construction relied on the immunoSEQ multiplex PCR assay. TCRdb took this table from immuneACCESS and kept in-frame rearrangements with V and J called. Such tables lack part of the clones; where checked against another copy, unresolved V genes explain under half of the gap, and the rest is unexplained. For this sample the table gives around 1.9 million clones, of which over 85% were detected only once. The ten largest clones add up to around 1.8% of the sample. Sequencing used naive CD8+ T cells from PBMCs. Interpreted using the paper, the cell subset or site label stands for: CD45RA+CCR7+. All receptors come from a man between 18 and 35 years old in good health. Some clones in this sample may be carry-over from other donors' samples.

The genes are TRBV7-8 and TRBJ2-1; TRBD2 matches 15 bases. The V segment lost 3 bases and the J segment 6 bases; nucleotides outside the gene matches: 9. This CDR3 region has 18 residues. Germline CDR1 reads SGHVS; CDR2 reads FQNEAQ. CDR3 bases: TGTGCCAGCAGCTTCGGACTAGCGGGAGGGTTGATAATCAATGAGCAGTTCTTC. It encodes CASSFGLAGGLIINEQFF.

This chain's CDR3 is CAISEVGLSYNEQFF. DNA of the CDR3: TGTGCCATCAGTGAGGTGGGGCTCTCCTACAATGAGCAGTTCTTC. The J gene is TRBJ2-1, the V gene TRBV10-3, with D possibly matching TRBD1 (5 bases). Germline V gene data show CDR1 as ENHRY and CDR2 as SYGVKD. The CDR3 has 15 amino acids. The V end lost 2 bases, the J end lost 0 bases, and 8 bases lay between the germline ends.

The CDR3, as DNA: TGCGCCAGCAGCCAGGAGTCGGGGCCCCAGACCACAGATACGCAGTATTTT. This gives the protein CASSQESGPQTTDTQYF. The gene calls are TRBV4-3 and TRBJ2-3, with D perhaps matching TRBD1 or TRBD2 (5 bases each). Deletions cut 3 bases from V and 2 bases from J, with 18 bases between. The CDR3 length is 17 residues. Germline V gives CDR1 LGHNA, CDR2 YSLEER.

The CDR3 coding sequence is TGTGCCAGCAGCTTAGCGCGAGGGCACGAGCAGTACTTC. It translates to CASSLARGHEQYF. The chain is built from TRBV7-9 and TRBJ2-5; weak D call: TRBD2 (5 bases). The DNA end is more similar to TRBJ2-7, so the J call may be wrong. CDR1 SEHNR and CDR2 FQNEAQ come from the germline V gene (reference sequence). CDR3 length equals 13 residues.

The chain joins TRBV29-1 to TRBJ2-7; a possible D gene is TRBD2 (5 bases). Germline-derived CDR1 and CDR2 are SQVTM and ANQGSEA. There are 12 residues in the CDR3. The V end lost 5 bases, the J end lost 7 bases, and 15 bases lay between the germline ends. Written as DNA, the CDR3 is TGCAGCGTTTTCACGGAGGTTCGGGAGCAGTACTTC. Residues: CSVFTEVREQYF.

V and J are TRBV4-3 and TRBJ2-7, with TRBD2 identical over 11 bases. Germline CDR1 LGHNA, CDR2 YSLEER. The V and J ends lost 2 bases and 3 bases, in that order; junction bases with no gene match: 6. The CDR3 consists of 16 residues. The CDR3 DNA follows: TGCGCCAGCAGCCAATTTCCGGGACTAGCGGACTACGAGCAGTACTTC. This gives the protein CASSQFPGLADYEQYF.

The chain uses TRBV7-8 and TRBJ2-7; a possible D gene is TRBD1 (7 bases). Trimming cost V 7 bases and J 2 bases, with 18 bases left between them. Per germline, CDR1 SGHVS and CDR2 FQNEAQ. This CDR3 is 15 amino acids long. The CDR3 here is CASKPRAGGTYEQYF. For the CDR3, the DNA is TGTGCCAGCAAGCCTCGGGCAGGGGGGACCTACGAGCAGTACTTC.

V gene TRBV9 combines with J gene TRBJ2-7; a possible D gene is TRBD2 (5 bases). The CDR3 totals 13 residues. V was pared by 2 bases and J by 6 bases, with 12 bases between. Germline lookup yields CDR1 SGDLS and CDR2 YYNGEE. For the CDR3, the DNA is TGTGCCAGCAGCGTTGGGGAGCGCACCGAGCAGTACTTC. As protein: CASSVGERTEQYF.

This rearrangement joins TRBV6-1 to TRBJ2-3, with D hard to call. Germline V gene data show CDR1 as MNHNS and CDR2 as SASEGT. The CDR3 covers 14 residues. Trimming removed 8 bases at V and 1 base at J, with 13 bases between. For the CDR3, the DNA is TGTGCCAGCGGTAATTGGCTAGGCACAGATACGCAGTATTTT. Encoded protein: CASGNWLGTDTQYF.

This clone was observed a single time. CDR3 DNA sequence: TGTGCCAGCAGCTTAGTTAGTCCGGGGGTCGGCATTCAGTACTTC. Encoded protein: CASSLVSPGVGIQYF. The rearrangement links TRBV7-9 to TRBJ2-4; maybe TRBD2 (6 bases). V lost 1 base and J 9 bases, leaving 16 bases between the germline ends. This CDR3 is 15 amino acids long. Germline loops: CDR1 SEHNR, CDR2 FQNEAQ (reference sequence).